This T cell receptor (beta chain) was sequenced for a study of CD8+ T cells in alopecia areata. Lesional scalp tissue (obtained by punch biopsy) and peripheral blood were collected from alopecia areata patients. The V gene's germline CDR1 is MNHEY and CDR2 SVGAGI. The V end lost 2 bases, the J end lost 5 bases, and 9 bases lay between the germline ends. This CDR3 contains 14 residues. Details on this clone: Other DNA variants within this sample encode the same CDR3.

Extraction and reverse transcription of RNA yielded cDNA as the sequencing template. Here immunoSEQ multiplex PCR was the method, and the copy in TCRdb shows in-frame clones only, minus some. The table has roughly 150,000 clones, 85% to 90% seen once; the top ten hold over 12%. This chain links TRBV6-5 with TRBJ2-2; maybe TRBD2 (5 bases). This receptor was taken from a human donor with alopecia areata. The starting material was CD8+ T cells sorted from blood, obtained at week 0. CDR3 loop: CASSYGSGTGELFF. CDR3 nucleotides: TGTGCCAGCAGTTACGGTTCGGGGACCGGGGAGCTGTTTTTT.